These 5 T cell receptor beta chains originate from one sample sequenced in a study of cytomegalovirus exposure and HLA in healthy donors. Assay: immunoSEQ multiplex PCR; the TCRdb copy retains only in-frame clones and omits some. The data show roughly 200,000 clones, around 80% seen once. Specimen: PBMCs. The receptors here all came from a woman aged 30 to 39 in good health and CMV-seronegative.

J is TRBJ1-1 and V is TRBV9; TRBD1 is a possible D gene (6 bases). Germline CDR1 is SGDLS and CDR2 is YYNGEE. The ends were cut back, 7 bases at V and 3 bases at J, with 19 bases in the middle. This CDR3 region has 15 residues. The CDR3 bases are TGTGCCAGCTCCGGAGGGGGGCGGGGGTACACTGAAGCTTTCTTT. It specifies CASSGGGRGYTEAFF.

The chain links TRBV9 to TRBJ1-2, with D perhaps TRBD1 (5 bases). Germline loops: CDR1 SGDLS, CDR2 YYNGEE. With 4 bases removed from V and 1 base from J, the gap between germline ends came to 8 bases. This CDR3 has 13 amino acids. DNA of the CDR3: TGTGCCAGCAGCCCGGACATTAACTATGGCTACACCTTC. Its translation: CASSPDINYGYTF.

This clone appeared once. The rearrangement uses TRBV6-1 and TRBJ2-3, with TRBD2 matching 12 bases. Per germline, CDR1 MNHNS and CDR2 SASEGT. The CDR3 is 16 amino acids. With V trimmed by 4 bases and J by 2 bases, 4 bases remained unmatched. Here the CDR3 reads CASSALAGGLTDTQYF. The CDR3 DNA sequence: TGTGCCAGCAGTGCGCTAGCGGGGGGGCTCACAGATACGCAGTATTTT.

The chain uses TRBV7-7 and TRBJ2-3; D perhaps matches TRBD2 (5 bases). The CDR3 has 14 residues. Germline lookup yields CDR1 SSHAT and CDR2 FNYEAQ (reference sequence). V was pared by 4 bases and J by 5 bases, with 13 bases between. The CDR3 reads CASSSNAGVDTQYF. In DNA form, the CDR3 reads TGTGCCAGCAGCTCCAACGCGGGTGTAGATACGCAGTATTTT.

This clone was observed a few times. The V and J genes are TRBV13 and TRBJ1-2, with no clear D. The germline gives CDR1 PRHDT, CDR2 FYEKMQ (reference sequence). V lost 8 bases and J lost 8, with 21 bases in between. The CDR3 consists of 14 residues. CDR3 coding DNA: TGTGCCAGCTTCCTATCTTACAGCCGGTTAGGCTACACCTTC. Translating it yields CASFLSYSRLGYTF.